A single sample is the source of the 5 T cell receptor beta chains below, sequenced in a study of OX40 agonist ivuxolimab in advanced cancers. The library relied on the immunoSEQ multiplex PCR assay. The table was pulled from immuneACCESS by TCRdb, which kept in-frame rearrangements only. Such tables lose some clones; where checked, under half of the loss comes from unresolved V genes, and the rest has no known cause. The sample records 50,000 or so clones, roughly 88% of which are singletons. Together, the top ten hold around 2.7% of the sample. The starting material was CD4+ or CD8+ T cells sorted from blood, obtained in a trial of the OX40 agonist ivuxolimab. These receptors all come from an adult with an advanced solid tumor such as melanoma, head and neck, liver or kidney cancer.

The V gene is TRBV9, the J gene TRBJ1-4, with D hard to call. Germline CDR1 is SGDLS and CDR2 is YYNGEE. This CDR3 region has 14 residues. V lost 0 bases to trimming and J lost 8 bases, with 11 bases between them. The CDR3 DNA reads TGTGCCAGCAGCGTAGGGGGTGATCGGGAAAAACTGTTTTTT. Translated, it gives CASSVGGDREKLFF.

The J gene is TRBJ2-7, the V gene TRBV7-8; possible D gene TRBD1, 6 bases. Between the trimmed V and J ends, which lost 2 bases and 0 bases, there was a span of 8 bases. The CDR3 has 14 residues. Germline V CDR1 and CDR2: SGHVS, FQNEAQ. CDR3 amino acids: CASSLTGSSYEQYF. The CDR3 DNA reads as TGTGCCAGCAGCTTAACAGGGAGCTCCTACGAGCAGTACTTC.

This clone was observed a few times. The chain carries TRBV6-5 and TRBJ1-1; D not resolved. This CDR3 is built from 13 residues. Germline V lookup: CDR1 MNHEY, CDR2 SVGAGI. V was cut by 8 bases and J by 0 bases, with 10 bases left in between. CDR3 sequence: CASHMDVNTEAFF. The CDR3 region has the DNA TGTGCCAGCCATATGGACGTGAACACTGAAGCTTTCTTT.

The chain uses TRBV4-2 and TRBJ2-3; tentatively, D is TRBD1 (6 bases). Trimming stripped 4 bases from V and 2 bases from J, with 16 bases between. Germline CDR1 LGHNA, CDR2 YNFKEQ. The CDR3 length is 16 residues. Here the CDR3 DNA reads TGTGCCAGCAGCCCGAAGGTGGACAGCTTCACAGATACGCAGTATTTT. This sequence encodes CASSPKVDSFTDTQYF.

V usage is TRBV9 and J usage is TRBJ2-2; D tentatively fits TRBD1 or TRBD2 (6 bases each). The CDR3 has 16 amino acids. Trimming took 3 bases from V and 0 from J, leaving 12 bases between them. Germline CDR1 SGDLS, CDR2 YYNGEE. The CDR3 region is CASSGTGGANTGELFF. The CDR3 DNA reads as TGTGCCAGCAGCGGCACCGGGGGCGCGAACACCGGGGAGCTGTTTTTT.